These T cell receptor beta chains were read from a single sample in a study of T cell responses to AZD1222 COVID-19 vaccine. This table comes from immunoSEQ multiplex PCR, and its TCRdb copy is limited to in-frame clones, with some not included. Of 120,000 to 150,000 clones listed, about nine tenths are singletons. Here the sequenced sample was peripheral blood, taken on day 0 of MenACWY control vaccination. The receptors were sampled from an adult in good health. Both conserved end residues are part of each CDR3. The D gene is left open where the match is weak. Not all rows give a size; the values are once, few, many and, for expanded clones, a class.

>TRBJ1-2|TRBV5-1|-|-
CASHDGPYGYTF
TGCGCCAGCCATGACGGGCCTTATGGCTACACCTTC
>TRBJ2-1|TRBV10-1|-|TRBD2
CASSYRGTSGSRPYNEQFF
TGCGCCAGCAGTTACCGAGGGACTAGCGGGAGCCGACCCTACAATGAGCAGTTCTTC
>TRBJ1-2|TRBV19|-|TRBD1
CASSIGQGARIGYTF
TGTGCCAGTAGTATCGGCCAGGGGGCTCGGATTGGCTACACCTTC
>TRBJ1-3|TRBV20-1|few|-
CSASAWGFGNTIYF
TGCAGTGCTAGTGCCTGGGGGTTCGGAAACACCATATATTTT
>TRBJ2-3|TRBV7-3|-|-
CASSLMGQFGTDTQYF
TGTGCCAGCAGCTTAATGGGGCAGTTCGGCACAGATACGCAGTATTTT
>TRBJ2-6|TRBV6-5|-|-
CASLLSGANVLTF
TGTGCCAGCCTTCTCTCTGGGGCCAACGTCCTGACTTTC
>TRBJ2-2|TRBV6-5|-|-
CASSYRGANTGELFF
TGTGCCAGCAGTTACAGGGGCGCGAACACCGGGGAGCTGTTTTTT
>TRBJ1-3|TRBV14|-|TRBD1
CASSLGTVGNTIYF
TGTGCCAGCAGCCTGGGGACAGTTGGAAACACCATATATTTT
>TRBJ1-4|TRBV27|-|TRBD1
CASRRQGGGEKLFF
TGTGCCAGCAGGCGACAGGGGGGCGGTGAAAAACTGTTTTTT
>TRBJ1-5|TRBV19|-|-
CASSIVPGNQPQHF
TGTGCCAGTAGTATAGTTCCGGGAAATCAGCCCCAGCATTTT
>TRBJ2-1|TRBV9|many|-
CASSVETVNEQFF
TGTGCCAGCAGCGTAGAGACGGTCAATGAGCAGTTCTTC
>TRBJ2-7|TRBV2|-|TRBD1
CASSVGTGRNF
TGTGCCAGCTCCGTTGGGACAGGCCGTAACTTC
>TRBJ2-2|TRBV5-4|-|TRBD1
CASSSQTGGPGELFF
TGTGCCAGCAGCTCCCAGACAGGGGGGCCCGGGGAGCTGTTTTTT
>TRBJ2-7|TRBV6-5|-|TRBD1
CASSVPGGYEQYF
TGTGCCAGCAGCGTCCCAGGGGGCTACGAGCAGTACTTC
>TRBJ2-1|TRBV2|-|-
CASSAGVRYNEQFF
TGTGCCAGCAGTGCGGGGGTACGATACAATGAGCAGTTCTTC
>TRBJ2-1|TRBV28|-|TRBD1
CASSWTGFDNEQFF
TGTGCCAGCAGTTGGACAGGGTTTGACAATGAGCAGTTCTTC
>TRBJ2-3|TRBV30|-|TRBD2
CAWKKPGTSGIGDTQYF
TGTGCCTGGAAGAAACCCGGGACTAGCGGGATTGGAGATACGCAGTATTTT
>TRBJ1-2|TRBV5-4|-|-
CASSLELGVYGYTF
TGTGCCAGCAGCTTGGAGCTGGGGGTGTATGGCTACACCTTC
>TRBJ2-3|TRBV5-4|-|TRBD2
CASTGSGDTDTQYF
TGTGCCAGCACCGGTAGCGGGGACACAGATACGCAGTATTTT
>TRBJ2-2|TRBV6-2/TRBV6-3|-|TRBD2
CASSLLSGRAPRTGELFF
TGTGCCAGCAGCCTGCTAAGCGGGAGGGCCCCCCGCACCGGGGAGCTGTTTTTT
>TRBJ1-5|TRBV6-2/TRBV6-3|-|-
CASSYEQGSNQPQHF
TGTGCCAGCAGTTACGAACAGGGTAGCAATCAGCCCCAGCATTTT
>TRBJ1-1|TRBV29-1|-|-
CSVKSNTEAFF
TGCAGCGTTAAATCGAACACTGAAGCTTTCTTT
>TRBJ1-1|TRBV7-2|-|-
CASSDEWTEAFF
TGTGCCAGCAGTGACGAATGGACTGAAGCTTTCTTT
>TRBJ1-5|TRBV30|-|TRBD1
CAWSVGTGWQPQHF
TGTGCCTGGAGTGTAGGGACAGGGTGGCAGCCCCAGCATTTT
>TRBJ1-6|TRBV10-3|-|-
CAISPTNMLNSPLHF
TGTGCCATCAGTCCTACTAATATGCTGAATTCACCCCTCCACTTT
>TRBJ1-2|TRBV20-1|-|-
CSASDPTGTASGYTF
TGCAGTGCTAGTGATCCGACAGGTACTGCGTCAGGCTACACCTTC
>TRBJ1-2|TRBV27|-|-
CASSLRADYGYTF
TGTGCCAGCAGTTTAAGGGCCGACTATGGCTACACCTTC
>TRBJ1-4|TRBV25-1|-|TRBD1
CASSVAGQNEKLFF
TGTGCCAGCAGTGTGGCGGGACAGAATGAAAAACTGTTTTTT
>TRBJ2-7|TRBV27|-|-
CASSHRVGAYEQYF
TGTGCCAGCAGTCACAGGGTTGGGGCCTACGAGCAGTACTTC
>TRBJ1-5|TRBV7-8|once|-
CASSTDSFQPQHF
TGTGCCAGCAGCACCGACAGTTTCCAGCCCCAGCATTTT
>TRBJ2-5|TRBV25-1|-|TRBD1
CASSKTGTVETQYF
TGTGCCAGCAGTAAAACCGGGACAGTCGAGACCCAGTACTTC
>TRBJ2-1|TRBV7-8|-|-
CASSLIRANEQFF
TGTGCCAGCAGCTTAATTCGGGCAAATGAGCAGTTCTTC
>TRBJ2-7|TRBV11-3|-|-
CASSLGGIVSHEQYF
TGTGCCAGCAGCTTAGGGGGGATAGTCTCCCACGAGCAGTACTTC
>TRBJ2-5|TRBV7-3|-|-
CASSPRSGKRETQYF
TGTGCCAGCAGCCCCAGGTCGGGAAAACGTGAGACCCAGTACTTC
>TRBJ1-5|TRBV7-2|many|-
CASSLLGGSNQPQHF
TGTGCCAGCAGCTTATTGGGTGGTAGCAATCAGCCCCAGCATTTT
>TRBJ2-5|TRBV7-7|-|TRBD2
CASSLGLAGGSGETQYF
TGTGCTAGCAGCCTTGGACTAGCGGGGGGTTCGGGGGAGACCCAGTACTTC
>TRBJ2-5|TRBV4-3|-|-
CASSRGIAETQYF
TGCGCCAGCAGCCGCGGGATAGCAGAGACCCAGTACTTC
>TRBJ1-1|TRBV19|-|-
CAGSTNTEAFF
TGTGCCGGTAGTACGAACACTGAAGCTTTCTTT
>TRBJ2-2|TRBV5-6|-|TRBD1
CASSKYGQGYTGELFF
TGTGCCAGCAGTAAGTACGGACAGGGATACACCGGGGAGCTGTTTTTT
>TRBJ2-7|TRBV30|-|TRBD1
CAWGQEEEQYF
TGTGCCTGGGGACAGGAGGAAGAGCAGTACTTC
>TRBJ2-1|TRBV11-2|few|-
CASRIPGRVGPNNEQFF
TGTGCCAGCAGGATACCTGGGCGGGTCGGGCCCAACAATGAGCAGTTCTTC
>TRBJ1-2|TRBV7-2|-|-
CASSLARQAGYGYTF
TGTGCCAGCAGCTTAGCGAGGCAGGCTGGCTATGGCTACACCTTC
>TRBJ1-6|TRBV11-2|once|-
CASSLPGVGSPLHF
TGTGCCAGCAGCTTACCGGGGGTTGGGTCACCCCTCCACTTT
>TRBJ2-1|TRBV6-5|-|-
CASWSGGGIIGEQFF
TGTGCCAGCTGGTCGGGTGGGGGCATTATCGGGGAGCAGTTCTTC
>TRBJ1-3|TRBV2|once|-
CASSEGTPGNTIYF
TGTGCCAGCAGTGAGGGCACCCCTGGAAACACCATATATTTT
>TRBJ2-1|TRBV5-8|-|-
CASSIAGTRAMGEQFF
TGTGCCAGCAGCATCGCCGGGACAAGGGCGATGGGGGAGCAGTTCTTC
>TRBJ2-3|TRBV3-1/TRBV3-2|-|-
CASSQTRDTQYF
TGTGCCAGCAGCCAAACGCGGGATACGCAGTATTTT
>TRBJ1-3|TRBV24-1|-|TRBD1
CATSDPGQGNGNTIYF
TGTGCCACCAGTGATCCGGGACAGGGAAATGGAAACACCATATATTTT
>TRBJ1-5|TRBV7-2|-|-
CASSLVRDSNQPQHF
TGTGCCAGCAGCTTAGTCCGGGACAGCAATCAGCCCCAGCATTTT
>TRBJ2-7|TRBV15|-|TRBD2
CATSTGLEDEQYF
TGTGCCACCAGCACCGGACTAGAAGACGAGCAGTACTTC
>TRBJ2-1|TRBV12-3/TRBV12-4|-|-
CASSLDYDNEQFF
TGTGCCAGCAGCCTTGACTACGACAATGAGCAGTTCTTC